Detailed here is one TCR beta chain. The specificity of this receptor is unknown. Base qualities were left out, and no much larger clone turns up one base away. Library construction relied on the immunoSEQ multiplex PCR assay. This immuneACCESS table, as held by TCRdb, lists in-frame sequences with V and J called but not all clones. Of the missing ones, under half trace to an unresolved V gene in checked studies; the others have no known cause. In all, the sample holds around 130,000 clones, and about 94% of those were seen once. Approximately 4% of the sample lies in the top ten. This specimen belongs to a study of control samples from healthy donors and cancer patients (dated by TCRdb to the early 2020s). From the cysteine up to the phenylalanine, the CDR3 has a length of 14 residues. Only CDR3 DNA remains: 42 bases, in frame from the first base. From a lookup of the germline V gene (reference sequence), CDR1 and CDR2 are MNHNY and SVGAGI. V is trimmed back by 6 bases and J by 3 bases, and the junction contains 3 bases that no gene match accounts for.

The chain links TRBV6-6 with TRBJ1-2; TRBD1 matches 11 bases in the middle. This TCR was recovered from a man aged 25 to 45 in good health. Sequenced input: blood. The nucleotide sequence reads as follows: TGTGCCAGCAGCGGACAGGGGGCTGACTATGGCTACACCTTC. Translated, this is CASSGQGADYGYTF.